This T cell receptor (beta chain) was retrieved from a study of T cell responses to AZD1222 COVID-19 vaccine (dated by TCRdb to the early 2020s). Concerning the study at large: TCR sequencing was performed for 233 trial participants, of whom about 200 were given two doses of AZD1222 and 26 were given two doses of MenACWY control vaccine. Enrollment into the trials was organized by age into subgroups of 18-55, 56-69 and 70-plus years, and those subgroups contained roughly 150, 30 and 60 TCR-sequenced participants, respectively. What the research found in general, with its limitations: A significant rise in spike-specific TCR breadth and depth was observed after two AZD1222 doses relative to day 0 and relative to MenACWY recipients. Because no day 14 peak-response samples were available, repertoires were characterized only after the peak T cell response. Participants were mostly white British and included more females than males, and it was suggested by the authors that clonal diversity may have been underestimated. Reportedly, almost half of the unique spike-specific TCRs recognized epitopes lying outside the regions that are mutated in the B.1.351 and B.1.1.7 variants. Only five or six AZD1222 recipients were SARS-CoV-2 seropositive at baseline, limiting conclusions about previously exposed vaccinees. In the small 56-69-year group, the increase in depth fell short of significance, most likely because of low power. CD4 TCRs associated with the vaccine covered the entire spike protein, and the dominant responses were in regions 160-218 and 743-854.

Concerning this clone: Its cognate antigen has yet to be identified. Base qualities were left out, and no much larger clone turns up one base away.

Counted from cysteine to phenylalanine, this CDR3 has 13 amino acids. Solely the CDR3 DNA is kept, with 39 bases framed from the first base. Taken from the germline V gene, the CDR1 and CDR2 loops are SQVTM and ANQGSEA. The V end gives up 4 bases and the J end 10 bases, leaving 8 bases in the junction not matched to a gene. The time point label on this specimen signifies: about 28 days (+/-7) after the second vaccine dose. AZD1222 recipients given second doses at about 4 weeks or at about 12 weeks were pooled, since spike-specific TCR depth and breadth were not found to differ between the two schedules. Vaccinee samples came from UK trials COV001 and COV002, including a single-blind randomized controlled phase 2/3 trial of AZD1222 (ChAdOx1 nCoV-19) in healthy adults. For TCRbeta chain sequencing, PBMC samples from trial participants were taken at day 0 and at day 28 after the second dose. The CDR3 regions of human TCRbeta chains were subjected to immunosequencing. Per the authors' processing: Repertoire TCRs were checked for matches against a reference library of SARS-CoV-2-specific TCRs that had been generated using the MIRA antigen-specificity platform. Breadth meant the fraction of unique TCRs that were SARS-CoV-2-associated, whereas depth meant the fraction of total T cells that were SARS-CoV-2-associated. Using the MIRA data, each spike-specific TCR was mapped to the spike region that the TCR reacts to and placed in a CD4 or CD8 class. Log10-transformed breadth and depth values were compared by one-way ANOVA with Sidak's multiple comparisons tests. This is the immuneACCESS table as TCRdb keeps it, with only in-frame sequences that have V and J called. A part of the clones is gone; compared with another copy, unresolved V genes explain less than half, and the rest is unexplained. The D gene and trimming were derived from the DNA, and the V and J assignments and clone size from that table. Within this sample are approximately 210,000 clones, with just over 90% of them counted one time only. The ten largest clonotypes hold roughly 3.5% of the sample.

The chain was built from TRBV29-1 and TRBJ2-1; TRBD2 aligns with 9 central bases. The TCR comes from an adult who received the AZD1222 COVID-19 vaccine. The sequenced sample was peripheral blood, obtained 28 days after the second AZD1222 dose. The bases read TGCAGCGTTGCCTCAGCGGGAGGAAGGGAGCAGTTCTTC. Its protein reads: CSVASAGGREQFF.